These T cell receptor beta chains were read from a single sample in a study of blood T cell repertoires in COVID-19. Here immunoSEQ multiplex PCR was the method, and the copy in TCRdb shows in-frame clones only, minus some. The repertoire holds fewer than 130,000 clones, with approximately 81% as singletons. The source material was peripheral blood. The receptors stem from a human donor in a cohort sampled during active COVID-19. CDR3s leave out the opening cysteine and the closing phenylalanine or tryptophan.

v_gene	j_gene	CDR3aa
TRBV27	TRBJ1-1	ASSLLPGLYTEAF
TRBV11-2	TRBJ1-3	ASSLNPRTGGRGNTIY
TRBV4-2	TRBJ2-7	ASSPDRLSHEQY
TRBV5-1	TRBJ1-2	ASSLVGGDGYT
TRBV21-1	TRBJ1-1	ASSKGMNTEAF
TRBV3-1/TRBV3-2	TRBJ2-2	ASSARVAELF
TRBV7-2	TRBJ1-3	ASSSLTDYSGNTIY
TRBV28	TRBJ1-1	ASMQGYTEAF
TRBV5-1	TRBJ1-3	ASSLDGLGNTIY
TRBV9	TRBJ2-5	ASSVVEAQETQY
TRBV5-1	TRBJ2-3	ASSLAGFGTDTQY
TRBV20-1	TRBJ1-5	SASRGDQPQH
TRBV5-1	TRBJ2-1	ASTLGTGELGEQF
TRBV6-8	TRBJ2-1	ASSTGTSGRAVDVFEQF
TRBV4-2	TRBJ2-5	ASSQDARLGAQTQY
TRBV2	TRBJ2-3	ASLNRPGFGTDTQY
TRBV28	TRBJ1-1	ASSSPSRTEAF
TRBV14	TRBJ1-2	ASSQIFGGGELKEDLFNYGYT
TRBV27	TRBJ1-4	ASSFQGYLGEKLF
TRBV15	TRBJ1-6	ATSRVGSSYNSPLH
TRBV6-5	TRBJ1-1	ASTQGVMNTEAF
TRBV3-1/TRBV3-2	TRBJ1-3	ASSQVEGNTIY
TRBV4-1	TRBJ2-5	ASSQGSTSGRAWGETQY
TRBV2	TRBJ1-5	ASSELGLDQPQH
TRBV28	TRBJ1-1	ASSLASGRLAF
TRBV5-1	TRBJ1-1	ASSLGQGWTEAF
TRBV18	TRBJ2-1	ASVITSGTNEQF
TRBV19	TRBJ2-7	ASIQTLRGFPEVYEQY
TRBV5-1	TRBJ2-2	ASSLTSGGPGELF
TRBV5-1	TRBJ2-3	ASRDKTTDTQY
TRBV30	TRBJ2-7	AWARVYEQY
TRBV19	TRBJ2-5	ASSPGIVKTQY
TRBV9	TRBJ2-2	ASSVEAGGVTGELF